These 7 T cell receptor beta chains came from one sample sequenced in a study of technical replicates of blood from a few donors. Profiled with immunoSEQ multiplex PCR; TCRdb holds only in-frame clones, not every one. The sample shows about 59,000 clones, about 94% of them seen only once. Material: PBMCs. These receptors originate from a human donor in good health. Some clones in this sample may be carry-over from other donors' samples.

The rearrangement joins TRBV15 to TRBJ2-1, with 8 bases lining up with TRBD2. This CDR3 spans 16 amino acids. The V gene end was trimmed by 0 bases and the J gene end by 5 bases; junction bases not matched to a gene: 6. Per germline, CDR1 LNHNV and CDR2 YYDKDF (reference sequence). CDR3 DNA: TGTGCCACCAGCAGAGATCTTGCGGGAGGCGACAATGAGCAGTTCTTC. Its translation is CATSRDLAGGDNEQFF.

CDR3 bases: TGTGCCTGGAATTTCCGGGACAGGGGAGTTTGGCAGCCCCAGCATTTT. Residues: CAWNFRDRGVWQPQHF. J is TRBJ1-5 and V is TRBV30; 10 positions match TRBD1. The CDR3 is made up of 16 amino acids. Germline V lookup: CDR1 GTSNPN, CDR2 SVGIG (reference sequence). Trimming removed 4 bases from V and 7 bases from J; junction bases left unmatched: 13. Based on the CDR3 plus reference TRBV30 and TRBJ1-5, the full variable domain is SQTIHQWPATLVQPVGSPLSLECTVEGTSNPNLYWYRQAAGRGLQLLFYSVGIGQISSEVPQNLSASRPQDRQFILSSKKLLLSDSGFYLCAWNFRDRGVWQPQHFGDGTRLSIL.

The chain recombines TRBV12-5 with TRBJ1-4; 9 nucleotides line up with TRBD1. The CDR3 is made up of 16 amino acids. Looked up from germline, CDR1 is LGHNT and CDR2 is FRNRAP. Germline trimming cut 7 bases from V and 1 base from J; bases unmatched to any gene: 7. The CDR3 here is CASDSQGAGTNEKLFF. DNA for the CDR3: TGTGCTAGTGATTCACAGGGGGCAGGAACTAATGAAAAACTGTTTTTT.

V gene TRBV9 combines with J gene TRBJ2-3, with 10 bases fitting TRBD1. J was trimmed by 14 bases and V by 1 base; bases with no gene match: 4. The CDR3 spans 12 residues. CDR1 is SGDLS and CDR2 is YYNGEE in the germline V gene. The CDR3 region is CASSVSRDRGYF. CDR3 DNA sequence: TGTGCCAGCAGCGTATCCCGGGACAGGGGGTATTTT.

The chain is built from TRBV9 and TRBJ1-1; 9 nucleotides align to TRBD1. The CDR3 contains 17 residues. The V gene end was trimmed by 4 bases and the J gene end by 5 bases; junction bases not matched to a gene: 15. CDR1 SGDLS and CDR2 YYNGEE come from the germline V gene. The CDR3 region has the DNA TGTGCCAGCAGCCCAACGGGCGACAGGGGGAGGTGGACTGAAGCTTTCTTT. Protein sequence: CASSPTGDRGRWTEAFF.

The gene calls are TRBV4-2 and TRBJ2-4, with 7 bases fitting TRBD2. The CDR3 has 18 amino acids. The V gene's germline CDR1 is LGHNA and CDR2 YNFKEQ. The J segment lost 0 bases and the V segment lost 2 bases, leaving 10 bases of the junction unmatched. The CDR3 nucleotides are TGTGCCAGCAGCCAAACCCACGGGGAGGGGATAGCCAAAAACATTCAGTACTTC. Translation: CASSQTHGEGIAKNIQYF.

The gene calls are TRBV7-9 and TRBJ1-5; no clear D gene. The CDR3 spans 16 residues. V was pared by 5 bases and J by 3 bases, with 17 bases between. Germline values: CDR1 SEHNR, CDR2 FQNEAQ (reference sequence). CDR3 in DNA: TGTGCCAGCAGCCGAGAGTCGGGGTCGATCAATCAGCCCCAGCATTTT. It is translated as CASSRESGSINQPQHF. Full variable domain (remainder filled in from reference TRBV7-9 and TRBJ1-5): DTGVSQNPRHKITKRGQNVTFRCDPISEHNRLYWYRQTLGQGPEFLTYFQNEAQLEKSRLLSDRFSAERPKGSFSTLEIQRTEQGDSAMYLCASSRESGSINQPQHFGDGTRLSIL.